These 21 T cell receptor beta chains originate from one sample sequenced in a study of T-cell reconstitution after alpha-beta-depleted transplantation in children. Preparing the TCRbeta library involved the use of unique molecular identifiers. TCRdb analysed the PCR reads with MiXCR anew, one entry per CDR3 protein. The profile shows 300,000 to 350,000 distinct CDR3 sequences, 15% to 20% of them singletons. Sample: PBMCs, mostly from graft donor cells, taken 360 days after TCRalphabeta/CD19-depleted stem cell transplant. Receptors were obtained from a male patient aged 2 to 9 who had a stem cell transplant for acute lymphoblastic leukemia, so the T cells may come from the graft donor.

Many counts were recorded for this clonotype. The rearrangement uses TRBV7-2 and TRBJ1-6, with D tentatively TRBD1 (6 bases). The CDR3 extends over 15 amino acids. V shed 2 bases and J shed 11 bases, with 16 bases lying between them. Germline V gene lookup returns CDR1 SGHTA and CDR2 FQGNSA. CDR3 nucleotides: TGTGCCAGCAGCTTAATCCTACAGGGTGGGACACCCCTCCACTTT. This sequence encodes CASSLILQGGTPLHF.

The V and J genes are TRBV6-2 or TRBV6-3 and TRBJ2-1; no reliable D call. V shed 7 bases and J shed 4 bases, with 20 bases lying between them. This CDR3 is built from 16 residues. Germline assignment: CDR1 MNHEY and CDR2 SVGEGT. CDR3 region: CASTRSVLGIYNEQFF. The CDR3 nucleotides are TGTGCCAGCACCCGATCCGTATTGGGGATATACAATGAGCAGTTCTTC.

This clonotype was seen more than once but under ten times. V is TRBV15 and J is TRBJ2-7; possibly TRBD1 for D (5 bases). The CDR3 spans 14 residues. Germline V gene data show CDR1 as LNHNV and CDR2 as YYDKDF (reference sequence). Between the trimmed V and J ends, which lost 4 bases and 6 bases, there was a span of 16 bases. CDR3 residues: CATSTSDSVREQYF. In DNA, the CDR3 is TGTGCCACCAGCACCTCCGACAGTGTCCGCGAGCAGTACTTC.

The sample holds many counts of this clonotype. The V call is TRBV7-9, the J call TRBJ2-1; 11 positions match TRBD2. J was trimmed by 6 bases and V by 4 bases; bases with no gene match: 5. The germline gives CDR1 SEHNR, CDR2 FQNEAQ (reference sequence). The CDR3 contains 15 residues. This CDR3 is CASSSYSGRANEQFF. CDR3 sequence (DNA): TGTGCCAGCAGCTCCTATAGCGGGAGGGCCAATGAGCAGTTCTTC.

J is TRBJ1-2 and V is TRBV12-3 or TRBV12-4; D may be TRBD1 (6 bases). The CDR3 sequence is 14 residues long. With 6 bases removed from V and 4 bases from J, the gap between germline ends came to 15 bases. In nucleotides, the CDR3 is TGTGCCAGCAGCAAACAGGGCCCTCTCTATGGCTACACCTTC. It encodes CASSKQGPLYGYTF.

The CDR3 sequence is CASSFDRGMRHNEQFF. CDR3 nucleotide sequence: TGTGCCAGCAGTTTCGATCGGGGGATGCGTCACAATGAGCAGTTCTTC. J is TRBJ2-1 and V is TRBV28, with D possibly TRBD2 on 6 matching bases. Germline V gene sequence: CDR1 MDHEN, CDR2 SYDVKM. V shed 3 bases and J shed 5 bases, with 17 bases lying between them. The CDR3 has 16 residues. Full variable domain (outside the CDR3, taken from reference TRBV28 and TRBJ2-1): DVKVTQSSRYLVKRTGEKVFLECVQDMDHENMFWYRQDPGLGLRLIYFSYDVKMKEKGDIPEGYSVSREKKERFSLILESASTNQTSMYLCASSFDRGMRHNEQFFGPGTRLTVL.

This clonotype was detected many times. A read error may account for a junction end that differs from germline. This CDR3 reads CASSRGQGSYEQYF. Written as DNA, the CDR3 is TGTGCCAGCAGCAGAGGACAGGGTTCGTACGAGCAGTACTTC. The rearrangement uses TRBV5-1 and TRBJ2-7; 8 nucleotides align to TRBD1. The CDR3 covers 14 residues. Germline V gene lookup returns CDR1 SGHRS and CDR2 YFSETQ.

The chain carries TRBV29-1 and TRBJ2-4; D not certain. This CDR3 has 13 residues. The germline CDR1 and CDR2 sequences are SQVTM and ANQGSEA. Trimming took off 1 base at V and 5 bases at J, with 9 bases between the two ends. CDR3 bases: TGCAGCGTTGAAGGCAGGCAGCAAAACATTCAGTACTTC. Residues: CSVEGRQQNIQYF.

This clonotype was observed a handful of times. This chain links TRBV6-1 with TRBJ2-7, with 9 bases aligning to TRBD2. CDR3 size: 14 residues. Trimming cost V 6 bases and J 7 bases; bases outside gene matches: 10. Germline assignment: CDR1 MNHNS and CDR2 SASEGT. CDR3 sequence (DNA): TGTGCCAGCAGAATAGCGGGAGAAGGTCGGGAGCAGTACTTC. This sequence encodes CASRIAGEGREQYF.

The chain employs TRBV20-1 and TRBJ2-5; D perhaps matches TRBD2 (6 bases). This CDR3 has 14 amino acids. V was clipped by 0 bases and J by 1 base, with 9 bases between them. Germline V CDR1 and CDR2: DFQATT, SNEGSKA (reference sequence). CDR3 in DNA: TGCAGTGCTAGAGAAGGAGGGGCCCAAGAGACCCAGTACTTC. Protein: CSAREGGAQETQYF.

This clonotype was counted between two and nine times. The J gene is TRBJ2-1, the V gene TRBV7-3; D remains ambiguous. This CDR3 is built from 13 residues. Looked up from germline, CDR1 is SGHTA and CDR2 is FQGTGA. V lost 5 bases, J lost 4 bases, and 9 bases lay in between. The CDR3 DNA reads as TGTGCCAGCAGCCCAGACATATACAATGAGCAGTTCTTC. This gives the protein CASSPDIYNEQFF.

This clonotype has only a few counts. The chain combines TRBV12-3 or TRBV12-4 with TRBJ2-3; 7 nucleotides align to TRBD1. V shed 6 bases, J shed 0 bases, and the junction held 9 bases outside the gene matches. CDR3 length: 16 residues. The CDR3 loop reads CASSLTPGQSTDTQYF. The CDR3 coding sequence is TGTGCCAGCAGCCTGACGCCGGGACAGAGCACAGATACGCAGTATTTT.

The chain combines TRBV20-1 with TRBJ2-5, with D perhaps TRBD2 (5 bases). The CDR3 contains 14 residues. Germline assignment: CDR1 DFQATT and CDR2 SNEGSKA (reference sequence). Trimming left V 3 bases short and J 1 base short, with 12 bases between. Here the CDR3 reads CSARQLGSQETQYF. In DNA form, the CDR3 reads TGCAGTGCTAGGCAGTTGGGGAGCCAAGAGACCCAGTACTTC.

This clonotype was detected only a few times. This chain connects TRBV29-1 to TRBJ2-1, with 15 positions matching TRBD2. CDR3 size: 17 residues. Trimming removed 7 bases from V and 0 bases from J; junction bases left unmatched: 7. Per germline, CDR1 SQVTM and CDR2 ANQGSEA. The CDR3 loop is CSGVGTSGRNSYNEQFF. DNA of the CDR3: TGCAGCGGCGTCGGGACTAGCGGGAGGAACTCCTACAATGAGCAGTTCTTC.

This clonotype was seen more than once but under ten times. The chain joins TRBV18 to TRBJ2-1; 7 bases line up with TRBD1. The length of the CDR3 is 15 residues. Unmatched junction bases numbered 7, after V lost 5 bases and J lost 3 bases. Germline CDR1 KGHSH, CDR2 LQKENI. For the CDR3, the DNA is TGTGCCAGCTCATTTCGGACAGGATTCTACAATGAGCAGTTCTTC. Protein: CASSFRTGFYNEQFF.

In nucleotides, the CDR3 is TGTGCCAGCACCCGGGACACCTCGAACACTGAAGCTTTCTTT. This gives the protein CASTRDTSNTEAFF. The J gene is TRBJ1-1, the V gene TRBV12-3 or TRBV12-4; D might be TRBD1 (6 bases). With 7 bases removed from V and 1 base from J, the gap between germline ends came to 13 bases. The length of the CDR3 is 14 residues.

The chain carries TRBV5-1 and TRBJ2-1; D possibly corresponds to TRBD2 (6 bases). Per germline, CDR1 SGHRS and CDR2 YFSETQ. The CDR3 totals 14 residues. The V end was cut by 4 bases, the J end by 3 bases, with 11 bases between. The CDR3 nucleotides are TGCGCCAGCAGCGTGGGACTTGACTACAATGAGCAGTTCTTC. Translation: CASSVGLDYNEQFF.

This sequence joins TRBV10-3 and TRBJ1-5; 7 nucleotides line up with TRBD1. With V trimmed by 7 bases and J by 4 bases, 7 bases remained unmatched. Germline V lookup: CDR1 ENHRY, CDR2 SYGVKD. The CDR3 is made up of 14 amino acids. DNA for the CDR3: TGTGCCATCACCCCGGAGACAGGGAATCAGCCCCAGCATTTT. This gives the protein CAITPETGNQPQHF.

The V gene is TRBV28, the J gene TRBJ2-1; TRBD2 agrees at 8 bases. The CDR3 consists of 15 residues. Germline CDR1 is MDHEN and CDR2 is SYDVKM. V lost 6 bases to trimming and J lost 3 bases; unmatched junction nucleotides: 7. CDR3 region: CASSRGGTNYNEQFF. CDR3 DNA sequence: TGTGCCAGCAGCCGCGGGGGGACCAACTACAATGAGCAGTTCTTC.

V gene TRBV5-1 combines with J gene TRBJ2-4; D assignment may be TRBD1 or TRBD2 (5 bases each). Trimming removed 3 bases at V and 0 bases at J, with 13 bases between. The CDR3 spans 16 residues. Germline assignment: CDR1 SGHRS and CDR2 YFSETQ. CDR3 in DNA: TGCGCCAGCAGCTCGAGGGGTGGGGAAGCCAAAAACATTCAGTACTTC. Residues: CASSSRGGEAKNIQYF.

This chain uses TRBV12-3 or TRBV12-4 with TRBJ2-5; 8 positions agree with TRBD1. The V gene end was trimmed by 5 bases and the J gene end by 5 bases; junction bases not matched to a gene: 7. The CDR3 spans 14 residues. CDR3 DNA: TGTGCCAGCAGTCCTCGGACAGGGCGGGAGACCCAGTACTTC. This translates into CASSPRTGRETQYF.